The TCR beta chain under discussion was sequenced for a study of human T cells and chemical hapten exposure. From germline, CDR1 is SEHNR and CDR2 FQNEAQ (reference sequence). V dropped 6 bases and J dropped 2; count of bases not matched to a gene: 3. CDR3 length: 13 residues. Under the authors' procedure: Samples held a median of around 100,000 TCRs, range about 23,224–690,600. Via MiXCR, TCRdb re-called the RACE reads, giving one row per CDR3 protein. Here the V and J calls rest on TCRdb's processing, not on the authors' analysis. This sample has some 89,000 distinct CDR3 sequences, with roughly 27% found just once. Time point given: patch test 3, about 24 weeks after DPC sensitization. Treatment denoted: therapeutic diphenylcyclopropenone sensitization with weekly scalp DPC. In every case, blood was obtained before the patch test was applied.

The sample consisted of whole blood, taken in connection with sensitization to the hapten diphenylcyclopropenone (DPC). This receptor was identified in a man aged 40-55 years with alopecia areata. Some clones in this sample may be carry-over from other donors' samples. The gene calls are TRBV7-9 and TRBJ2-7; TRBD2 aligns across 8 bases. CDR3 protein: CASRTSGTYEQYF. CDR3 DNA sequence: TGTGCCAGCAGAACTAGCGGAACCTACGAGCAGTACTTC.